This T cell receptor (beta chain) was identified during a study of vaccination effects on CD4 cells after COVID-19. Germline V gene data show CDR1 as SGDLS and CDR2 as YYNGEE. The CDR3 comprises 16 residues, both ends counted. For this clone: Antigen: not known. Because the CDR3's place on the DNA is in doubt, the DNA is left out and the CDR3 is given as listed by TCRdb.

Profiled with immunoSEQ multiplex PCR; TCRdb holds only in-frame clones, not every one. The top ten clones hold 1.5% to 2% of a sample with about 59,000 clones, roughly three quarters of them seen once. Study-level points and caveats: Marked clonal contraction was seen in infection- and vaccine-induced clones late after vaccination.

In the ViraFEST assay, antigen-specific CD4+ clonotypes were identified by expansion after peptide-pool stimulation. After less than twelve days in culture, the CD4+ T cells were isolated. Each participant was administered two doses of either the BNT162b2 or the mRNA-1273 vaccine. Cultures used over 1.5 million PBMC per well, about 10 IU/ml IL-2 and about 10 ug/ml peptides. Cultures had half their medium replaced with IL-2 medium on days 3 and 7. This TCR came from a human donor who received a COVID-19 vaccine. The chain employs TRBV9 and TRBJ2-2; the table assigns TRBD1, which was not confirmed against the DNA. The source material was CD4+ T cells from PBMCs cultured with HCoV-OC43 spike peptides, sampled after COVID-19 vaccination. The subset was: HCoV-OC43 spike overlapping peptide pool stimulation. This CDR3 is CASSSSNRQGTGELFF.